A single T cell receptor beta chain is shown here with its context. This record comes from a study of blood T cell repertoires in COVID-19. The overall study: The United States, Italy and Spain provided the acute and convalescent COVID-19 samples. PBMCs, B-cell-depleted T cells, or T cells provided the cDNA or gDNA that made up the material.

Original data processing: Amplifying reference gene primers gave estimates of nucleated cell counts. The data were produced by immunoSEQ multiplex PCR, yet TCRdb's version contains in-frame clones alone and is incomplete. V, J and clone size are those of that table, while D and trimming were read from the DNA. The sample records approximately 53,000 clones, 89% being singletons. The TCR was taken from a human donor in a cohort sampled during active COVID-19. Sequencing was carried out using peripheral blood.

The CDR3: CATSRGRAAGQYNEQFF. The CDR3 coding sequence is TGTGCCACCAGCAGAGGGAGGGCGGCAGGGCAATACAATGAGCAGTTCTTC. The chain carries TRBV15 and TRBJ2-1, with a possible D match to TRBD2 (6 bases). Trimming pared 1 base from V and 4 bases from J, leaving 17 bases between. In germline, CDR1 is LNHNV, CDR2 YYDKDF (reference sequence). The length of the CDR3 is 17 residues.